This T cell receptor beta chain came from a study of T-cell reconstitution after alpha-beta-depleted transplantation in children. As regards this clonotype: Antigen specificity is unknown.

General observations from the study: Some patients' high day-60 TCRbeta diversity was traced to surviving recipient T cells and thymic progenitors. Reports say that about two months after transplant, the alpha-beta T cells came out of several hundred graft clones that had expanded. Newly produced T cells mostly provided counts and TCRbeta diversity after one year, as hyperexpanded clones declined.

The CDR3 covers 17 residues. Germline CDR1 reads SGHDT; CDR2 reads YYEEEE. J was trimmed by 0 bases and V by 0 bases; bases with no gene match: 3. During its preparation, the TCRbeta library received unique molecular identifiers. MiXCR was run by TCRdb on the PCR reads, yielding one entry per CDR3 protein. The sample lists 450,000 to 700,000 distinct CDR3 sequences; 20% to 30% were seen once. This chain uses TRBV5-6 with TRBJ2-6; 7 bases align to TRBD2. Sample: PBMCs, taken before TCRalphabeta/CD19-depleted stem cell transplant. The TCR comes from a boy under two years old with Wiskott-Aldrich syndrome, due to receive a stem cell transplant. CDR3 sequence (DNA): TGTGCCAGCAGCTTGGGGGGAGGGATCTCTGGGGCCAACGTCCTGACTTTC. This translates into CASSLGGGISGANVLTF.